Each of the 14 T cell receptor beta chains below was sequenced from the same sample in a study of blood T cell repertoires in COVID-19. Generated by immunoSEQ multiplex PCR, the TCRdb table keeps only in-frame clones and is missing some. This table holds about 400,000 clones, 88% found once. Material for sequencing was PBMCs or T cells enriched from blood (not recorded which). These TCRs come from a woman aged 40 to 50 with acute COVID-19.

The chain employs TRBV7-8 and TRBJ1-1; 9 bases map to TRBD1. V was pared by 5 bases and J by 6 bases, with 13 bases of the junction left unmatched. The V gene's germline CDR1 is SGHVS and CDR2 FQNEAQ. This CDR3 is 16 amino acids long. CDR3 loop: CASSPVGRDRGSEAFF. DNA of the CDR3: TGTGCCAGCAGCCCAGTCGGGAGAGACAGGGGGTCTGAAGCTTTCTTT.

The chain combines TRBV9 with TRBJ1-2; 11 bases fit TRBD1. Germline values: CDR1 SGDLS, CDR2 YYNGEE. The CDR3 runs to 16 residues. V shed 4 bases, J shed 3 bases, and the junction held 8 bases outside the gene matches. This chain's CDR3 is CASSLQGQGAHYGYTF. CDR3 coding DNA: TGTGCCAGCAGCCTCCAAGGACAGGGGGCACACTATGGCTACACCTTC.

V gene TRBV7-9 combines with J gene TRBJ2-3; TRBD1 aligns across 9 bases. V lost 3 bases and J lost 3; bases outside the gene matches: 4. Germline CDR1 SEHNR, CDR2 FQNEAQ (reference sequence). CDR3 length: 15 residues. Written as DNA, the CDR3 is TGTGCCAGCAGCTTGACAGGGGGAATGACAGATACGCAGTATTTT. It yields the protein CASSLTGGMTDTQYF.

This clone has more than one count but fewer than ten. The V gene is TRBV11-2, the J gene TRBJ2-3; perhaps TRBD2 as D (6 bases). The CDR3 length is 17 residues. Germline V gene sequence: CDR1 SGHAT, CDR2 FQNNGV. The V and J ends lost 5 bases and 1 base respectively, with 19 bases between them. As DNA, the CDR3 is TGTGCCAGCAGCCTCAACCGGGACTCCCGGGGCACAGATACGCAGTATTTT. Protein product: CASSLNRDSRGTDTQYF.

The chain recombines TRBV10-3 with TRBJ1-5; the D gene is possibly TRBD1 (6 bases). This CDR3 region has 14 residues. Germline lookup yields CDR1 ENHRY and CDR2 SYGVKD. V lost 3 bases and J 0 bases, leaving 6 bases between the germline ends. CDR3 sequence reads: CAISEQGSNQPQHF. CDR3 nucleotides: TGTGCCATCAGTGAACAGGGTAGCAATCAGCCCCAGCATTTT.

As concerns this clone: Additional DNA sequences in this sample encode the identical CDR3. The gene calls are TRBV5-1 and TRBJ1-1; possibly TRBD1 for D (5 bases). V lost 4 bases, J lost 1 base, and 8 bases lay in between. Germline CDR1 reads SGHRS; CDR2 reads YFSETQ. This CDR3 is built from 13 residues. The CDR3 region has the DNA TGCGCCAGCAGCGTTAGGGGGAACACTGAAGCTTTCTTT. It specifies CASSVRGNTEAFF.

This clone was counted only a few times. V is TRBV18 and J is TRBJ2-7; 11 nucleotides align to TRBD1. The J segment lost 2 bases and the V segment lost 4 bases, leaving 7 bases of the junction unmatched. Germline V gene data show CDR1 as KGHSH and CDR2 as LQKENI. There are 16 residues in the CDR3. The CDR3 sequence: CASSQGPGQGAYEQYF. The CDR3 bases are TGTGCCAGCTCACAGGGACCGGGACAGGGGGCCTACGAGCAGTACTTC.

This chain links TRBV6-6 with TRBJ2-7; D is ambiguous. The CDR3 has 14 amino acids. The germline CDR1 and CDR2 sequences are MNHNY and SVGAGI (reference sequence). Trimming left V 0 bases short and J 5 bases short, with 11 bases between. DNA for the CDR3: TGTGCCAGCAGTTACTCTCTGGGCTGGGACGAGCAGTACTTC. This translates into CASSYSLGWDEQYF.

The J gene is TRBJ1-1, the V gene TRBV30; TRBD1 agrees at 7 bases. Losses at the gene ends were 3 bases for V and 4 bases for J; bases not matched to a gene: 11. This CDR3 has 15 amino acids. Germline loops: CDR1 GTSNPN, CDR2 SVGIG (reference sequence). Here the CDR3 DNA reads TGTGCCTGGAGCCAAGGGGGCGCACTGAGCACTGAAGCTTTCTTT. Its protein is CAWSQGGALSTEAFF.

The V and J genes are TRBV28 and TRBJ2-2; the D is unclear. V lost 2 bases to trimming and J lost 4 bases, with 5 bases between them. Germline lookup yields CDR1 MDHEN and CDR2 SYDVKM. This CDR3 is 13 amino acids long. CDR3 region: CASSLAGTGELFF. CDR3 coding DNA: TGTGCCAGCAGTTTAGCCGGCACCGGGGAGCTGTTTTTT.

The DNA of the CDR3 is TGTGCCAGCAGCCCGGAGCTAACTAATGAAAAACTGTTTTTT. It yields the protein CASSPELTNEKLFF. The chain is built from TRBV5-4 and TRBJ1-4; D gene ambiguous. Germline lookup yields CDR1 SGHNT and CDR2 YYREEE (reference sequence). This CDR3 contains 14 residues. V was cut by 4 bases and J by 1 base, with 8 bases left in between. Full variable domain (remainder filled in from reference TRBV5-4 and TRBJ1-4): ETGVTQSPTHLIKTRGQQVTLRCSSQSGHNTVSWYQQALGQGPQFIFQYYREEENGRGNFPPRFSGLQFPNYSSELNVNALELDDSALYLCASSPELTNEKLFFGSGTQLSVL.

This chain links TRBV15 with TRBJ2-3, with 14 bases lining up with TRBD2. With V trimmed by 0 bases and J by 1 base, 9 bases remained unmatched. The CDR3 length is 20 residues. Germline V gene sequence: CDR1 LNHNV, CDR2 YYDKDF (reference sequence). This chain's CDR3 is CATSRDRTSGGPGRTDTQYF. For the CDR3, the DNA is TGTGCCACCAGCAGAGATAGGACTAGCGGGGGGCCAGGTCGCACAGATACGCAGTATTTT.

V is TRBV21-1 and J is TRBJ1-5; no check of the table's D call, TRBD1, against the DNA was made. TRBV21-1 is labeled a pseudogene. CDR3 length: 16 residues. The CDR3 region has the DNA TGTGCCAGCAGCAAAGGGCAGGGTTTCGGGAATCAGCCCCAGCATTTT. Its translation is CASSKGQGFGNQPQHF.

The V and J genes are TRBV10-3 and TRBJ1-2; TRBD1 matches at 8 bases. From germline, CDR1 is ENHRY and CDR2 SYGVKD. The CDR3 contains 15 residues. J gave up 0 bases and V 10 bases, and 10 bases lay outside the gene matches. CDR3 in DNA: TGTGCCACAGGTCAGGGGGCGGAAGCTAACTATGGCTACACCTTC. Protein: CATGQGAEANYGYTF.